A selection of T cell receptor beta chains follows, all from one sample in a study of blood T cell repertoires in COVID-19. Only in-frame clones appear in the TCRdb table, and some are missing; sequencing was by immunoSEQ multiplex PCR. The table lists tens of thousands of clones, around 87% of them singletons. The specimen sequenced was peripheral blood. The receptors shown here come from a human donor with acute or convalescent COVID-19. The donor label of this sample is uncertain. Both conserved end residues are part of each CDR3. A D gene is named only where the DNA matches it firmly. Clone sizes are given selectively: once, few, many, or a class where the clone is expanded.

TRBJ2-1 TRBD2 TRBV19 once CASSGTSGNNEQFF TGTGCCAGTAGTGGGACTAGCGGCAACAATGAGCAGTTCTTC
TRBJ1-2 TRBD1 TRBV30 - CAWRGTAFSYGYTF TGTGCCTGGAGGGGGACAGCTTTCTCCTATGGCTACACCTTC
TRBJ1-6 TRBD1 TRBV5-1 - CASSLGGTALGSPLHF TGCGCCAGCAGCTTGGGGGGGACAGCGCTGGGGTCACCCCTCCACTTT
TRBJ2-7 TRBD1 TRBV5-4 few CASSPRDRVYEQYF TGTGCCAGCAGCCCTCGGGACAGGGTCTACGAGCAGTACTTC
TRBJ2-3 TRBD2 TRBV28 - CASSFSLAGGHEDTQYF TGTGCCAGCAGTTTCTCCTTAGCGGGGGGGCATGAAGATACGCAGTATTTT
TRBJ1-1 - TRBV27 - CASMGHPNTEAFF TGTGCCAGCATGGGACACCCGAACACTGAAGCTTTCTTT
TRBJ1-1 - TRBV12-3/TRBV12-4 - CASSFVLNTEAFF TGTGCCAGCAGTTTCGTCTTGAACACTGAAGCTTTCTTT
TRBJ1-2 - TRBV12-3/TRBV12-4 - CASSFDIYGYTF TGTGCCAGCAGTTTTGACATCTATGGCTACACCTTC
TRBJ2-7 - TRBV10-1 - CASSEYRVSEQYF TGCGCCAGCAGTGAGTACAGGGTCAGCGAGCAGTACTTC
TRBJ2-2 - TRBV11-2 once CASSFQGPGELFF TGTGCCAGCAGCTTCCAGGGCCCCGGGGAGCTGTTTTTT
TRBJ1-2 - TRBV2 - CASSSEYGYTF TGTGCCAGCAGTTCAGAATATGGCTACACCTTC
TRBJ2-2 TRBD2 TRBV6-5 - CASSLAGNTGELFF TGTGCCAGCAGCCTAGCGGGGAACACCGGGGAGCTGTTTTTT
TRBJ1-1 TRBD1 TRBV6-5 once CASSYSRGRNTEAFF TGTGCCAGCAGTTACTCGAGGGGGCGGAACACTGAAGCTTTCTTT
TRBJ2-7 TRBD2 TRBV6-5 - CASSYSQRGPYEQYF TGTGCCAGCAGTTACTCCCAGCGGGGACCCTACGAGCAGTACTTC
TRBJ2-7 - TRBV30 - CAWSSADEQYF TGTGCCTGGAGTTCAGCGGACGAGCAGTACTTC
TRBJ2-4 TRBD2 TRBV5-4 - CASSLGGSGGRRKNIQYF TGTGCCAGCAGCTTAGGCGGGAGCGGGGGGCGCCGTAAAAACATTCAGTACTTC
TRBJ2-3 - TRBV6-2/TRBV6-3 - CASSYGGMVTDTQYF TGTGCCAGCAGTTATGGCGGTATGGTCACAGATACGCAGTATTTT
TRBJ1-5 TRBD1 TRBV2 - CASSQGAGNQPQHF TGTGCCAGCAGCCAGGGGGCGGGCAATCAGCCCCAGCATTTT
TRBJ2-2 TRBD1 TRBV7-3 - CASSWGQANTGELFF TGTGCCAGCAGCTGGGGACAGGCCAACACCGGGGAGCTGTTTTTT
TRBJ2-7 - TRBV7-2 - CASSLESGVSSYEQYF TGTGCCAGCAGCTTAGAGAGCGGCGTTAGCTCCTACGAGCAGTACTTC
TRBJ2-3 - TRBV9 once CASSALTDTQYF TGTGCCAGCAGCGCCCTCACAGATACGCAGTATTTT
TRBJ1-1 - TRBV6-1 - CASSDSQGISGEAFF TGTGCCAGCAGTGATTCACAGGGAATCTCGGGTGAAGCTTTCTTT
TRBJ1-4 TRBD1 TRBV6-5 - CASSRDRDEKLFF TGTGCCAGCAGCCGGGACAGGGATGAAAAACTGTTTTTT
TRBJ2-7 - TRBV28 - CASRQGGESYEQYF TGTGCCAGCAGACAGGGAGGGGAGTCCTACGAGCAGTACTTC
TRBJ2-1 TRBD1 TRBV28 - CASSPRDRDPYNEQFF TGTGCCAGCAGTCCCCGGGACAGGGACCCCTACAATGAGCAGTTCTTC
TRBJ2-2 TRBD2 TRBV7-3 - CASSSSPTSGGDTGELFF TGTGCCAGCAGCTCCTCACCGACTAGCGGGGGGGACACCGGGGAGCTGTTTTTT
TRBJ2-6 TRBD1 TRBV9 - CASSVTGGNAGANVLTF TGTGCCAGCAGCGTTACAGGGGGCAACGCTGGGGCCAACGTCCTGACTTTC
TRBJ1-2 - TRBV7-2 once CASSPEEANYGYTF TGTGCCAGCAGCCCTGAGGAGGCTAACTATGGCTACACCTTC
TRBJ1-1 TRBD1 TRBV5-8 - CASSLGGLGGFEAFF TGTGCCAGCAGCTTGGGAGGTCTAGGGGGCTTTGAAGCTTTCTTT
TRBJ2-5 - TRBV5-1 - CASSSGTGYQETQYF TGCGCCAGCAGTTCAGGCACGGGGTACCAAGAGACCCAGTACTTC
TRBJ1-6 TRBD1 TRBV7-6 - CASSTGQGASYNSPLHF TGTGCCAGCAGCACGGGACAGGGGGCCTCCTATAATTCACCCCTCCACTTT
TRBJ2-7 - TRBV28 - CASSLRRGHEQYF TGTGCCAGCAGTTTACGTAGAGGGCACGAGCAGTACTTC
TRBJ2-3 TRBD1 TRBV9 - CASSALGQGHTDTQYF TGTGCCAGCAGCGCCCTCGGACAGGGGCACACAGATACGCAGTATTTT
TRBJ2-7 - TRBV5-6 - CASSLVTGLYEQYF TGTGCCAGCAGCTTGGTGACAGGACTCTACGAGCAGTACTTC
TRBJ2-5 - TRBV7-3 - CASSLTYQETQYF TGTGCCAGCAGCTTAACCTATCAAGAGACCCAGTACTTC
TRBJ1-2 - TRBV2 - CASNDMTGKLNGYTF TGTGCCAGCAACGACATGACAGGCAAACTGAATGGCTACACCTTC
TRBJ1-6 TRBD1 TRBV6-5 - CASKGQGEGSPLHF TGTGCCAGCAAAGGACAGGGGGAAGGTTCACCCCTCCACTTT
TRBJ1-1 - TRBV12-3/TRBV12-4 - CASSFPVNTEAFF TGTGCCAGCAGTTTCCCGGTGAACACTGAAGCTTTCTTT
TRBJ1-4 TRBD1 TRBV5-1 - CASSRTGATNEKLFF TGCGCCAGCAGTCGTACAGGGGCAACTAATGAAAAACTGTTTTTT
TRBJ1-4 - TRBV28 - CASSRRGRDEKLFF TGTGCCAGCAGTCGCAGGGGTCGGGATGAAAAACTGTTTTTT
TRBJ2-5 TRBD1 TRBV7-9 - CASSPPPDRARETQYF TGTGCCAGCAGCCCACCCCCTGACAGGGCCAGAGAGACCCAGTACTTC
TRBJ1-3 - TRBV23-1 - CASSQSIATITRYSGNTIYF TGCGCCAGCAGTCAATCAATCGCCACCATAACCCGCTACTCTGGAAACACCATATATTTT
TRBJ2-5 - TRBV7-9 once CASRVAPIETQYF TGTGCCAGCAGGGTAGCCCCAATCGAGACCCAGTACTTC
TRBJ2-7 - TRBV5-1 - CASSSKTDMGGNEQYF TGCGCCAGCAGTTCCAAGACGGACATGGGGGGAAACGAGCAGTACTTC
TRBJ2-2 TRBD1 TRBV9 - CASRTTGGGSGELFF TGTGCCAGCAGGACGACAGGGGGTGGGTCCGGGGAGCTGTTTTTT
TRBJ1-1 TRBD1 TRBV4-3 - CASSLTGRTEAFF TGCGCCAGCAGCCTGACAGGGAGGACTGAAGCTTTCTTT
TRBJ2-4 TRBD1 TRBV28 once CASSFGTGTDIQYF TGTGCCAGCAGTTTTGGGACAGGGACGGACATTCAGTACTTC
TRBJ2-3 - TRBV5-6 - CASSLSSTDTQYF TGTGCCAGCAGCCTCAGTAGCACAGATACGCAGTATTTT
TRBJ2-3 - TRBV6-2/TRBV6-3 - CASSRDRSQGTDTQYF TGTGCCAGCAGCCGCGACAGGTCTCAAGGGACAGATACGCAGTATTTT
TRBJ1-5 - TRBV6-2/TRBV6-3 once CASSRPGDNQPQHF TGTGCCAGCAGCCGACCAGGGGACAATCAGCCCCAGCATTTT
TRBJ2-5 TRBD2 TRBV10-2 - CASSVSAGRGETQYF TGCGCCAGCAGTGTTTCAGCGGGGAGGGGAGAGACCCAGTACTTC
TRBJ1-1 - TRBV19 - CASSIGGGDMNTEAFF TGTGCCAGTAGTATAGGAGGAGGGGATATGAACACTGAAGCTTTCTTT
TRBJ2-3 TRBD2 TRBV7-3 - CASSLGLAGSDTQYF TGTGCCAGCAGCTTAGGACTAGCGGGGTCAGATACGCAGTATTTT
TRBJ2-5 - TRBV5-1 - CASSLAGETQYF TGCGCCAGCAGCTTGGCCGGTGAGACCCAGTACTTC
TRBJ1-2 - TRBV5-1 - CASSLVPTEGKSYTF TGCGCCAGCAGCTTGGTGCCAACCGAGGGTAAGAGTTACACCTTC
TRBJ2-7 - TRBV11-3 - CASSYRDTTYEQYF TGTGCCAGCAGTTACCGGGACACGACCTACGAGCAGTACTTC
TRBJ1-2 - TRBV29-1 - CSVDPGILYGYTF TGCAGCGTTGATCCGGGGATACTCTATGGCTACACCTTC